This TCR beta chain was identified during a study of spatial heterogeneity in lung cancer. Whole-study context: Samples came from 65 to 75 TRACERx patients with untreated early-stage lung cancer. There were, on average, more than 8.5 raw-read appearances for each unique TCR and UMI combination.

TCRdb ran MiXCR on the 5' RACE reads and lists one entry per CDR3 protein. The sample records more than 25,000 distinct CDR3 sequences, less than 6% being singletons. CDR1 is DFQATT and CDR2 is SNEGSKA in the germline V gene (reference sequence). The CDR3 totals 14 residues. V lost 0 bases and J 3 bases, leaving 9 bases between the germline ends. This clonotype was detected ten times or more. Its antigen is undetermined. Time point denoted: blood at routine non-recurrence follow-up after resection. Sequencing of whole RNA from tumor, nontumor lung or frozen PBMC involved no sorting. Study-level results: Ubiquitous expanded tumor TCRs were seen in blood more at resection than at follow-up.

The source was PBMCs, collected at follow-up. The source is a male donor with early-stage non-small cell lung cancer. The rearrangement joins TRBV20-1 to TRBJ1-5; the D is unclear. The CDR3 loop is CSARESRYNQPQHF. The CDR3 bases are TGCAGTGCTAGAGAATCCAGATACAATCAGCCCCAGCATTTT.